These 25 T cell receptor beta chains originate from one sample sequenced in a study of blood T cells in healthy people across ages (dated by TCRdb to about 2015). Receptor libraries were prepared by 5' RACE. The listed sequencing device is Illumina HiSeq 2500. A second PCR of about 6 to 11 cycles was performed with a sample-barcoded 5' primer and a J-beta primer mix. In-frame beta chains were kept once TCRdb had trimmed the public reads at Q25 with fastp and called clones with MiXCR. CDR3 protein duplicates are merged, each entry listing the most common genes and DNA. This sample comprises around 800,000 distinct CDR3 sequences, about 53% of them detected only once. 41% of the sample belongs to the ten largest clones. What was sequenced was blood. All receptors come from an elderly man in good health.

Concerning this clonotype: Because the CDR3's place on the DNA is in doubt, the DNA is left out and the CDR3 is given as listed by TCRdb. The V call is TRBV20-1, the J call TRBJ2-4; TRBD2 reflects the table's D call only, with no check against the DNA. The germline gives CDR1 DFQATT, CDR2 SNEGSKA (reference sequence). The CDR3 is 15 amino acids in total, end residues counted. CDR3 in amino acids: CSARAPGTPILAQYF.

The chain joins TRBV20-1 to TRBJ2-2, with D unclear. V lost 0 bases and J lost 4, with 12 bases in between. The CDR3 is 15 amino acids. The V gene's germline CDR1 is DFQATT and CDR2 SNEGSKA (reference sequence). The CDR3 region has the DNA TGCAGTGCTAGAGATCCCCCGGGCCCCACCGGGGAGCTGTTTTTT. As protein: CSARDPPGPTGELFF.

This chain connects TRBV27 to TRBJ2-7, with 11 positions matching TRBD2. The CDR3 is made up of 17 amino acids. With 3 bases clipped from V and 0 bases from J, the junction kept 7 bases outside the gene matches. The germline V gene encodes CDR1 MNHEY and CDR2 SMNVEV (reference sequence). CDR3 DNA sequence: TGTGCCAGCAGTTTCGGGACTAGCGGCAGCGACTCCTACGAGCAGTACTTC. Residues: CASSFGTSGSDSYEQYF.

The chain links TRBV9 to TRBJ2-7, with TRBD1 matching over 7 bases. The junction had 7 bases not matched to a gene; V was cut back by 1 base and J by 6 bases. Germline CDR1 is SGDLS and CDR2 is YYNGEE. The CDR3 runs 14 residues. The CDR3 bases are TGTGCCAGCAGCGTACGCCAGGACAGGTCCGAGCAGTACTTC. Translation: CASSVRQDRSEQYF. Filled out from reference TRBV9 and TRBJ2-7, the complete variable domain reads DSGVTQTPKHLITATGQRVTLRCSPRSGDLSVYWYQQSLDQGLQFLIQYYNGEERAKGNILERFSAQQFPDLHSELNLSSLELGDSALYFCASSVRQDRSEQYFGPGTRLTVT.

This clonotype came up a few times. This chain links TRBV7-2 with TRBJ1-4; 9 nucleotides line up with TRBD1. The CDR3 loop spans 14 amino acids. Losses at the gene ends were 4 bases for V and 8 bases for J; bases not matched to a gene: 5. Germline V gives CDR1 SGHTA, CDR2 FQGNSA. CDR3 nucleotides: TGTGCCAGCAGCTCAATGGACAGGGGAGAAAAACTGTTTTTT. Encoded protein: CASSSMDRGEKLFF.

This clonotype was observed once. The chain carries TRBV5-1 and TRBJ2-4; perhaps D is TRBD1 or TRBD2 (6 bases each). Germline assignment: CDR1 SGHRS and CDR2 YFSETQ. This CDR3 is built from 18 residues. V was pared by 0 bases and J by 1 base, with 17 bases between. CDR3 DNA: TGCGCCAGCAGCTTGGAGTGGGCCTCGGGGGCGGCCAAAAACATTCAGTACTTC. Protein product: CASSLEWASGAAKNIQYF.

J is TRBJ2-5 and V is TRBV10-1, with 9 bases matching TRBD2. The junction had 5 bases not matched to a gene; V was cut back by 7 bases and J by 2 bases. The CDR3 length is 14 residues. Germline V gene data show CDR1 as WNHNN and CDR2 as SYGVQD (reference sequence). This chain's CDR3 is CASKASGDQETQYF. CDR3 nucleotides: TGCGCCAGCAAGGCTAGCGGGGATCAAGAGACCCAGTACTTC.

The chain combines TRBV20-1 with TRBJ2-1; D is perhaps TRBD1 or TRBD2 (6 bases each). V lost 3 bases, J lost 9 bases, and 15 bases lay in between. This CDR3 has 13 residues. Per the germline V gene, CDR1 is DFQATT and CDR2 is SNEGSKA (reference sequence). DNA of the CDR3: TGCAGTGCTAGTTCCCGACAGGAGGGTGAGCAGTTCTTC. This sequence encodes CSASSRQEGEQFF.

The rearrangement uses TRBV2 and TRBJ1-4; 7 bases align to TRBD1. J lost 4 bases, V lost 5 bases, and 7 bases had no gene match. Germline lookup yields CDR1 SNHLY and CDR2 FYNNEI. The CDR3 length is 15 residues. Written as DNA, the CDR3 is TGTGCCAGCAGTTTCGACGGGACAGTTAATGAAAAACTGTTTTTT. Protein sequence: CASSFDGTVNEKLFF.

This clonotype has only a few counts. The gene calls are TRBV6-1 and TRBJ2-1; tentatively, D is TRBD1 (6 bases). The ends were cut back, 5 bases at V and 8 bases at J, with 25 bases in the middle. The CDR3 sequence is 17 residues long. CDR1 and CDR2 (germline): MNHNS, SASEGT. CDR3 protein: CASSPNLGGWFFYEQFF. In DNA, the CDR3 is TGTGCCAGCAGTCCCAACTTAGGGGGATGGTTTTTCTATGAGCAGTTCTTC.

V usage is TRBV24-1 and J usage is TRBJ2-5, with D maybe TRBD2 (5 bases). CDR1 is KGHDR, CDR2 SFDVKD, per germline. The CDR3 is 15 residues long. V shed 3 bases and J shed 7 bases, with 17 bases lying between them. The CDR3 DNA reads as TGTGCCACCAGTGATGGGCAGCTAACCAGCGGGACCCAGTACTTC. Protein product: CATSDGQLTSGTQYF.

The CDR3 nucleotides are TGTGCCAGCACTGCTGGGGTCTACGAGCAGTACTTC. This sequence encodes CASTAGVYEQYF. The chain uses TRBV28 and TRBJ2-7; no clear D gene. CDR1 is MDHEN and CDR2 is SYDVKM in the germline V gene. The ends were cut back, 7 bases at V and 3 bases at J, with 10 bases in the middle. This CDR3 is 12 amino acids long.

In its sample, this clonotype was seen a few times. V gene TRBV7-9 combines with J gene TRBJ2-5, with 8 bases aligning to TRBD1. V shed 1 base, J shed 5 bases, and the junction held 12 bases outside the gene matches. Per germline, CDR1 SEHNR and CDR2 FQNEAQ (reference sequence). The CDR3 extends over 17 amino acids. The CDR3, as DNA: TGTGCCAGCAGCTTAGGGTCGCAGGGGGCGTCCAGGGAGACCCAGTACTTC. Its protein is CASSLGSQGASRETQYF.

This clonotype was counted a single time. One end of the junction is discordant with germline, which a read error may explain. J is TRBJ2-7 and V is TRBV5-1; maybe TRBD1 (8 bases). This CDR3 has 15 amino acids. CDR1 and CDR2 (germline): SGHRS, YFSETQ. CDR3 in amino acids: CARSLGGTGSYEQYF. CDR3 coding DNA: TGCGCCCGCAGCTTGGGGGGGACAGGCTCCTACGAGCAGTACTTC. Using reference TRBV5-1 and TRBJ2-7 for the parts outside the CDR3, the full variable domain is KAGVTQTPRYLIKTRGQQVTLSCSPISGHRSVSWYQQTPGQGLQFLFEYFSETQRNKGNFPGRFSGRQFSNSRSEMNVSTLELGDSALYLCARSLGGTGSYEQYFGPGTRLTVT.

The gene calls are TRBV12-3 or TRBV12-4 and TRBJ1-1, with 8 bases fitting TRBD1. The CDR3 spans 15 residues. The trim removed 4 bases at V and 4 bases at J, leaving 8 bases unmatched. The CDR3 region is CASSSWDRPGTEAFF. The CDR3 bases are TGTGCCAGCAGTTCCTGGGACAGGCCGGGCACTGAAGCTTTCTTT.

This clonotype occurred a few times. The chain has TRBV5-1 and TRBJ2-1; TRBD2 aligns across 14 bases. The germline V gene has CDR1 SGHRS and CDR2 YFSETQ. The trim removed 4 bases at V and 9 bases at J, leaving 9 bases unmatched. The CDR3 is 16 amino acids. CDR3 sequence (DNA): TGCGCCAGCAGCGCCTCCGGGACTAGCGGGAGCGGTGAGCAGTTCTTC. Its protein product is CASSASGTSGSGEQFF.

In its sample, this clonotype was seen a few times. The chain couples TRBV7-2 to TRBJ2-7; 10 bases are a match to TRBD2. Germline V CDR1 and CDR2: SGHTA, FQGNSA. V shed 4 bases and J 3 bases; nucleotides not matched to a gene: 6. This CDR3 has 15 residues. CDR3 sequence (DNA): TGTGCCAGCAGCTCCCAACCTAGCGGGAGCTACGAGCAGTACTTC. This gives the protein CASSSQPSGSYEQYF.

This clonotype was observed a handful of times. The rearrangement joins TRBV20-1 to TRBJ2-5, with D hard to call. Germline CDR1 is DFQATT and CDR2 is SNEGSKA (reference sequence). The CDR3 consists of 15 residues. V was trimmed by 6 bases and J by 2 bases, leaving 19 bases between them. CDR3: CSAHARNPFQETQYF. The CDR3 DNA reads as TGCAGTGCCCACGCAAGGAACCCCTTTCAAGAGACCCAGTACTTC.

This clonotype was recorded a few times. Here the CDR3 DNA reads TGCAGTGTCACGGGACAAACCTACGAGCAGTACTTC. Protein sequence: CSVTGQTYEQYF. This chain joins TRBV20-1 and TRBJ2-7; a possible D gene is TRBD1 (6 bases). The CDR3 spans 12 residues. Between the trimmed V and J ends, which lost 7 bases and 2 bases, there was a span of 12 bases. Germline V lookup: CDR1 DFQATT, CDR2 SNEGSKA (reference sequence).

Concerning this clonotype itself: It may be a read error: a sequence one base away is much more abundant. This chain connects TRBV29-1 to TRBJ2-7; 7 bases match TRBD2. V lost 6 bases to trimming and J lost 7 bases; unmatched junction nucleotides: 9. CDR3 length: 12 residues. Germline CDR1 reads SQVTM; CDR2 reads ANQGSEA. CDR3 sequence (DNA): TGCAGCGTGAAGCGGGGACGCAATGAGCAGTACTTC. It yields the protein CSVKRGRNEQYF.

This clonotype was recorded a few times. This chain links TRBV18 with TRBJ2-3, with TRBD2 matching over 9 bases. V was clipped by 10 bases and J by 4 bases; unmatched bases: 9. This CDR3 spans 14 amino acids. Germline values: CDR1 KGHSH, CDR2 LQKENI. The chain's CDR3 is CATPAGGPADTQYF. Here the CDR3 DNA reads TGTGCCACCCCTGCGGGAGGGCCCGCAGATACGCAGTATTTT.

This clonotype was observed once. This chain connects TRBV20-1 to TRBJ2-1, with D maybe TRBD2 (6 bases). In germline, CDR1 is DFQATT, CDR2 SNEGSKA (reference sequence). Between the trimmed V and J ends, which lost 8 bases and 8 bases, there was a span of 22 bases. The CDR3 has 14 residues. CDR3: CSSKGTFFADEQFF. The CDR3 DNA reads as TGCAGTTCTAAGGGGACTTTCTTCGCGGATGAGCAGTTCTTC.

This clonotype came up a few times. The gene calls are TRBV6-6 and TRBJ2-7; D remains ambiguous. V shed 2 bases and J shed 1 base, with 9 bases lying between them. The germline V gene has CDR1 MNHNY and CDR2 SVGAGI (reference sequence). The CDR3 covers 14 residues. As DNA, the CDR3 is TGTGCCAGCAGTTACGGGCAGGTTTCCTACGAGCAGTACTTC. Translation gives CASSYGQVSYEQYF.

CDR3 DNA: TGCGCCAGCAGCGTAATACAGGGCCCCGCCGGCACAGATACGCAGTATTTT. It translates to CASSVIQGPAGTDTQYF. The chain carries TRBV5-1 and TRBJ2-3, with D possibly TRBD1 on 6 matching bases. CDR1 and CDR2 from the germline V gene are SGHRS and YFSETQ. V lost 4 bases and J 1 base, leaving 19 bases between the germline ends. CDR3 length: 17 amino acids. Supplemented by reference TRBV5-1 and TRBJ2-3, the full variable domain reads KAGVTQTPRYLIKTRGQQVTLSCSPISGHRSVSWYQQTPGQGLQFLFEYFSETQRNKGNFPGRFSGRQFSNSRSEMNVSTLELGDSALYLCASSVIQGPAGTDTQYFGPGTRLTVL.

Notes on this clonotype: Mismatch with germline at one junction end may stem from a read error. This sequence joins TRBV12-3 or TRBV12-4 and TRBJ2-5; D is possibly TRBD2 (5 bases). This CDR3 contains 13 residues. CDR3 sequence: CTSSPDYGETQYF. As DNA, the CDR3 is TGTACCAGCAGTCCCGACTATGGGGAGACCCAGTACTTC.